This TCR beta chain originates from a study of neurological immune-mediated disorders. This clonotype was counted many times. TCRdb analysed the 5' RACE reads with MiXCR anew, one entry per CDR3 protein. The sample yields around 29,000 distinct CDR3 sequences, 12% seen once. The study used blood bank volunteers in Maryland, USA, as healthy controls. Unsorted libraries were prepared from 2 million PBMCs held at -80 C. Sequencing was done on a sample of PBMCs. The clonotype comes from a woman in her sixties or seventies in good health.

The CDR3 reads CSARGQTYEQYF. CDR3 nucleotide sequence: TGCAGTGCTAGAGGCCAAACCTACGAGCAGTACTTC. The rearrangement uses TRBV20-1 and TRBJ2-7; D not certain. The V end lost 1 base, the J end lost 2 bases, and 6 bases lay between the germline ends. Germline-derived CDR1 and CDR2 are DFQATT and SNEGSKA (reference sequence). This CDR3 is built from 12 residues.